The following is a T cell receptor (beta chain) sequence with its context. Assay used: immunoSEQ multiplex PCR; TCRdb lists only in-frame clones, some missing. Among tens of thousands of clones listed, roughly nine tenths were seen once. The source of the sample is a study of T cell changes during pregnancy in multiple sclerosis. The input for sequencing was CD4+ T cells from peripheral blood mononuclear cells, taken in the first trimester of pregnancy. The TCR sequence derives from a female donor with multiple sclerosis, enrolled in a pregnancy study.

In nucleotides, the CDR3 is TGTGCCAGCAGCTTAGCCCCAGGCTCTGGGGCCAACGTCCTGACTTTC. This gives the protein CASSLAPGSGANVLTF. The chain uses TRBV11-3 and TRBJ2-6; D unresolved. V lost 1 base to trimming and J lost 0 bases, with 7 bases between them. Germline values: CDR1 SGHNT, CDR2 YENEEA. The CDR3 has 16 residues.